Listed below are T cell receptor beta chains from one sample, sequenced in a study of blood T cell repertoires in COVID-19. The repertoire was sequenced with immunoSEQ multiplex PCR; TCRdb's copy has only in-frame clones and lacks some. This table holds around 290,000 clones, about 90% found once. The sample taken for sequencing was peripheral blood. All receptors come from a woman in her 50s who had recovered from COVID-19. The CDR3 runs from the conserved cysteine through the conserved F or W. The D gene is left open where the match is weak. Not every row has a clone size; where given, it reads once, few, many or a size class.

v_gene	abundance	j_gene	d_gene	CDR3nt	CDR3aa
TRBV7-2	NA	TRBJ2-5	NA	TGTGCCAGCAGCTTGGTCGGGTCGGGGGAGACCCAGTACTTC	CASSLVGSGETQYF
TRBV11-1	NA	TRBJ1-1	NA	TGTGCCAGCAGCCGTGACAGGACCACTGAAGCTTTCTTT	CASSRDRTTEAFF
TRBV7-9	NA	TRBJ1-5	NA	TGTGCCAGCAGCCCTACAGAGGGAGGTCAGCCCCAGCATTTT	CASSPTEGGQPQHF
TRBV7-6	once	TRBJ2-7	NA	TGTGCCAGCAGCCTCAGCGCCCACGAGCAGTACTTC	CASSLSAHEQYF
TRBV28	NA	TRBJ2-7	TRBD2	TGTGCCAGCAGTAGCGGGGGAAGCTCCTACGAGCAGTACTTC	CASSSGGSSYEQYF
TRBV19	NA	TRBJ1-4	NA	TGTGCCAGTAGTGTGAGGGCGACTAATGAAAAACTGTTTTTT	CASSVRATNEKLFF
TRBV28	NA	TRBJ2-7	NA	TGTGCCAGCAGTCCACAAGGGGTCCACGAGCAGTACTTC	CASSPQGVHEQYF
TRBV7-8	NA	TRBJ1-5	NA	TGTGCCAGCAGCTTCGGTCTTACAGGGAATCAGCCCCAGCATTTT	CASSFGLTGNQPQHF
TRBV6-2/TRBV6-3	once	TRBJ2-2	NA	TGTGCCAGCAGTTACTTGTCAACGAACACCGGGGAGCTGTTTTTT	CASSYLSTNTGELFF
TRBV11-2	NA	TRBJ1-1	NA	TGTGCCAGCAGCTTAGCACGGGTGGGTCGCGAAGCTTTCTTT	CASSLARVGREAFF
TRBV5-1	NA	TRBJ2-5	TRBD2	TGCGCCAGCAGCACCGGGACTAGCGGAGCAGAGACCCAGTACTTC	CASSTGTSGAETQYF
TRBV5-4	NA	TRBJ2-3	TRBD2	TGTGCCAGCAGCCCCCCCGGGGGCGGGGGGGCGAGGGATACGCAGTATTTT	CASSPPGGGGARDTQYF
TRBV5-1	NA	TRBJ1-1	NA	TGCGCCAGCAGCTTGGAACTGGGAGGGGGCACTGAAGCTTTCTTT	CASSLELGGGTEAFF
TRBV9	NA	TRBJ2-5	TRBD1	TGTGCCAGCAGTGGACAGGGGGCAGGGGAGACCCAGTACTTC	CASSGQGAGETQYF
TRBV3-1/TRBV3-2	NA	TRBJ1-1	TRBD1	TGTGCCAGCAGTAAGGGGGCGTCGAACACTGAAGCTTTCTTT	CASSKGASNTEAFF
TRBV19	NA	TRBJ2-7	TRBD2	TGTGCCAGTAGTACCACGGGACTATCGAACGAGCAGTACTTC	CASSTTGLSNEQYF
TRBV13	NA	TRBJ2-3	NA	TGTGCCAGCAGCTTATATATCGGGAGCGTGGGGACAGATACGCAGTATTTT	CASSLYIGSVGTDTQYF
TRBV5-1	NA	TRBJ2-3	TRBD1	TGCGCCAGCAGACCTACCGGGACAGGGGCAGATACGCAGTATTTT	CASRPTGTGADTQYF
TRBV12-3/TRBV12-4	NA	TRBJ1-4	NA	TGTGCCAGCAGTTTTGGTCAGGGTGAAAAACTGTTTTTT	CASSFGQGEKLFF
TRBV7-8	NA	TRBJ2-1	TRBD2	TGTGCCAGCAGCCCCCCTTTCGGGAGGGAGAACAATGAGCAGTTCTTC	CASSPPFGRENNEQFF
TRBV30	NA	TRBJ1-2	NA	TGTGCCTGGAGTGTAATGTCAGAGGGCTATGGCTACACCTTC	CAWSVMSEGYGYTF
TRBV7-8	NA	TRBJ2-2	TRBD2	TGTGCCAGCAGCTTGGAAGGGGCGGGAGCCCCACCCGGGGAGCTGTTTTTT	CASSLEGAGAPPGELFF
TRBV7-9	once	TRBJ1-4	NA	TGTGCCAGCAGCTCTTCGGCAGGGTTGAATGAAAAACTGTTTTTT	CASSSSAGLNEKLFF
TRBV7-9	NA	TRBJ2-7	NA	TGTGCCAGCAGCTCCCCGAACTCTAAGGGAGAGCACGAGCAGTACTTC	CASSSPNSKGEHEQYF
TRBV10-1	NA	TRBJ1-1	NA	TGCGCCAGCAGTGACGACACGTCGAACACTGAAGCTTTCTTT	CASSDDTSNTEAFF
TRBV2	NA	TRBJ2-7	TRBD2	TGTGCCAGTAGCACCGGGACGCAGTTTTCGGGCGGGAGATTAGTCTCCGAGCAGTACTTC	CASSTGTQFSGGRLVSEQYF
TRBV7-3	NA	TRBJ2-3	TRBD2	TGTGCCAGCAGCTTATCGGGACTAGCGGGAGCCACGCAGTATTTT	CASSLSGLAGATQYF
TRBV10-3	NA	TRBJ1-1	NA	TGTGCCATCAGTGCCGACCAGGGGAACACTGAAGCTTTCTTT	CAISADQGNTEAFF
TRBV10-3	NA	TRBJ2-3	TRBD1	TGTGCCATCAGTCCCCGGGACAGGGGGAAAGATACGCAGTATTTT	CAISPRDRGKDTQYF
TRBV13	NA	TRBJ2-7	TRBD2	TGTGCCAGCAGCTTCGCGGCTAGCGGGGGGTTAGGCCTGGAGCAGTACTTC	CASSFAASGGLGLEQYF
TRBV5-1	NA	TRBJ2-7	TRBD1	TGCGCCAGCAGCTTGGGTGGGACAGTGCCCTACGAGCAGTACTTC	CASSLGGTVPYEQYF
TRBV24-1	NA	TRBJ2-3	TRBD2	TGTGCCACCAGTGGCTCCGGGACTAGCGGGATTGCGTTAGATACGCAGTATTTT	CATSGSGTSGIALDTQYF